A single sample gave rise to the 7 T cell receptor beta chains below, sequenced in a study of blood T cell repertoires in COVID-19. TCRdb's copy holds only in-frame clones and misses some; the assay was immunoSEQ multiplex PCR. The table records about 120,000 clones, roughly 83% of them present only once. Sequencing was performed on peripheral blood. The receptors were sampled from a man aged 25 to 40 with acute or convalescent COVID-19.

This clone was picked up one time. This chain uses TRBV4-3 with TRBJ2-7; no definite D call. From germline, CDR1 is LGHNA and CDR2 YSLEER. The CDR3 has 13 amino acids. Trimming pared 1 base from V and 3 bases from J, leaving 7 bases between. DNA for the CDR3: TGCGCCAGCAGCCAAGGCTCCAGCTACGAGCAGTACTTC. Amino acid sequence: CASSQGSSYEQYF.

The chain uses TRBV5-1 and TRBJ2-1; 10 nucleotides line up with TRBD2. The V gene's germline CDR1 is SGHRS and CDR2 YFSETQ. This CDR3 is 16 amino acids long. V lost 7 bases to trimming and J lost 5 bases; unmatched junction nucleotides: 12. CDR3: CASLRAGGGTHNEQFF. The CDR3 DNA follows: TGCGCCAGCCTGAGAGCGGGAGGGGGCACCCACAATGAGCAGTTCTTC.

The CDR3 sequence is CASGLAGFYSEAFF. As DNA, the CDR3 is TGTGCTAGTGGTTTGGCCGGATTTTACAGTGAAGCTTTCTTT. The gene calls are TRBV12-5 and TRBJ1-1; D ambiguous. Germline V gene lookup returns CDR1 LGHNT and CDR2 FRNRAP. V lost 1 base and J 7 bases, leaving 13 bases between the germline ends. This CDR3 contains 14 residues.

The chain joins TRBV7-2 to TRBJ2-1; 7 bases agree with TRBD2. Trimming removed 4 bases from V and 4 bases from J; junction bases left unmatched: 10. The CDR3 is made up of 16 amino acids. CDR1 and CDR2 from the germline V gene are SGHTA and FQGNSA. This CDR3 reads CASSSEGRGSYNEQFF. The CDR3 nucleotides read TGTGCCAGCAGCTCGGAGGGGCGGGGGAGTTACAATGAGCAGTTCTTC.

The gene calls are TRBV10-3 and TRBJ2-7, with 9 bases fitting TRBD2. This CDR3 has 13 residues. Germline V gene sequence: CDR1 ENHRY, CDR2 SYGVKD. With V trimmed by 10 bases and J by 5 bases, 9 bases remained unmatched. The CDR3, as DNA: TGTGCCAGCAGGCCGGGACTAGCTGACGAGCAGTACGTC. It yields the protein CASRPGLADEQYV.

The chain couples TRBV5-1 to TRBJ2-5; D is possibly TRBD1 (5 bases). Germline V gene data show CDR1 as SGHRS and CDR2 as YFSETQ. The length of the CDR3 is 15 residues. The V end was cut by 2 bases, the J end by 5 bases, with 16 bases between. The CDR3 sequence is CASSFSPGQSETQYF. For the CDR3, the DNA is TGCGCCAGCAGCTTCAGCCCAGGACAATCGGAGACCCAGTACTTC.

CDR3 nucleotide sequence: TGTGCCAGCAGTGAATCGGGGGGAACTGGAAACACCATATATTTT. It translates to CASSESGGTGNTIYF. The genes are TRBV6-1 and TRBJ1-3; TRBD1 might be the D (5 bases). Trimming removed 2 bases from V and 2 bases from J, with 10 bases in between. The germline gives CDR1 MNHNS, CDR2 SASEGT. This CDR3 has 15 residues.